The 17 T cell receptor beta chains presented below share a single source sample, sequenced in a study of cytomegalovirus exposure and HLA in healthy donors. PCR involved 60 Vbeta and 13 Jbeta primers. Here immunoSEQ multiplex PCR was the method, and the copy in TCRdb shows in-frame clones only, minus some. The sample has 150,000 to 200,000 clones; 75% to 80% are singletons. Material for sequencing was PBMCs. All receptors come from a woman between 50 and 59 years old in good health and CMV-seropositive.

In its sample, this clone was seen once. The V and J genes are TRBV5-1 and TRBJ1-1; D perhaps matches TRBD1 (6 bases). Germline CDR1 is SGHRS and CDR2 is YFSETQ. CDR3 length equals 14 residues. V was pared by 1 base and J by 1 base, with 8 bases between. CDR3 in DNA: TGCGCCAGCAGCTTGACAGGGTCGAACACTGAAGCTTTCTTT. It is translated as CASSLTGSNTEAFF.

V and J are TRBV12-5 and TRBJ2-1, with 10 bases that match TRBD2. The CDR3 consists of 17 residues. Trimming removed 6 bases from V and 3 bases from J; junction bases left unmatched: 11. Germline lookup yields CDR1 LGHNT and CDR2 FRNRAP. The CDR3 nucleotides read TGTGCTAGTGGCTCCGGGACTAGCGAATGGGGCTACAATGAGCAGTTCTTC. It translates to CASGSGTSEWGYNEQFF.

The genes are TRBV9 and TRBJ2-6; D gene uncertain. Germline V gene sequence: CDR1 SGDLS, CDR2 YYNGEE. Trimming stripped 4 bases from V and 1 base from J, with 9 bases between. The length of the CDR3 is 15 residues. CDR3 loop: CASSFRGSGANVLTF. The DNA for the CDR3 is TGTGCCAGCAGCTTCAGAGGTTCTGGGGCCAACGTCCTGACTTTC.

The chain uses TRBV7-8 and TRBJ1-2; 10 nucleotides agree with TRBD1. This CDR3 spans 13 amino acids. Germline V lookup: CDR1 SGHVS, CDR2 FQNEAQ. Losses at the gene ends were 5 bases for V and 5 bases for J; bases not matched to a gene: 2. CDR3 residues: CASSLGQGYGYTF. CDR3 coding DNA: TGTGCCAGCAGCCTGGGACAGGGGTATGGCTACACCTTC. Variable domain in full (rest from reference TRBV7-8 and TRBJ1-2): GAGVSQSPRYKVAKRGQDVALRCDPISGHVSLFWYQQALGQGPEFLTYFQNEAQLDKSGLPSDRFFAERPEGSVSTLKIQRTQQEDSAVYLCASSLGQGYGYTFGSGTRLTVV.

This clone was seen a few times. At one of its ends the junction is not consistent with the germline gene, which may arise from a read error. The sample contains more than one DNA sequence encoding this CDR3. The chain joins TRBV6-5 to TRBJ1-6; 8 positions agree with TRBD1. CDR1 and CDR2 (germline): MNHEY, SVGAGI. This CDR3 comprises 15 residues. The CDR3: CASRGQGSYNSPLHF. CDR3 nucleotide sequence: TGTGCCAGCAGAGGACAGGGCTCCTATAATTCCCCCCTCCACTTT.

The rearrangement links TRBV19 to TRBJ1-4; D is uncertain. The germline V gene encodes CDR1 LNHDA and CDR2 SQIVND (reference sequence). V was shortened by 6 bases and J by 2 bases, with 13 bases between the two germline ends. This CDR3 has 15 amino acids. CDR3 sequence: CASRAGSTTNEKLFF. CDR3 nucleotide sequence: TGTGCCAGTAGGGCAGGATCGACGACTAATGAAAAACTGTTTTTT.

This chain connects TRBV5-6 to TRBJ1-4, with a tentative D call TRBD1 (6 bases). The germline gives CDR1 SGHDT, CDR2 YYEEEE. CDR3 length: 14 residues. Trimming took off 5 bases at V and 5 bases at J, with 13 bases between the two ends. The CDR3 nucleotides are TGTGCCAGCAGTTCCCGCCAGGGGAATGAAAAACTGTTTTTT. Protein product: CASSSRQGNEKLFF.

The rearrangement links TRBV5-4 to TRBJ2-5; D might be TRBD1 (6 bases). The length of the CDR3 is 14 residues. V lost 0 bases to trimming and J lost 5 bases, with 11 bases between them. Germline V gene lookup returns CDR1 SGHNT and CDR2 YYREEE (reference sequence). The chain's CDR3 is CASSLGGGQETQYF. DNA for the CDR3: TGTGCCAGCAGCTTGGGAGGGGGTCAGGAGACCCAGTACTTC.

V and J are TRBV9 and TRBJ2-5, with D perhaps matching TRBD2 (6 bases). CDR1 is SGDLS, CDR2 YYNGEE, per germline. The V end was cut by 0 bases, the J end by 3 bases, with 6 bases between. This CDR3 spans 13 amino acids. CDR3 bases: TGTGCCAGCAGCGTAGGCGGGAAAGAGACCCAGTACTTC. Translating it yields CASSVGGKETQYF.

The chain combines TRBV2 with TRBJ2-4, with 11 bases lining up with TRBD2. The germline gives CDR1 SNHLY, CDR2 FYNNEI. The CDR3 totals 20 residues. The J segment lost 1 base and the V segment lost 2 bases, leaving 13 bases of the junction unmatched. The CDR3 loop reads CASSEFRSSGRRTAKNIQYF. CDR3 bases: TGTGCCAGCAGTGAATTTAGGTCTAGCGGGAGGAGAACGGCCAAAAACATTCAGTACTTC.

This chain uses TRBV18 with TRBJ2-1; 11 positions agree with TRBD2. Germline V gene lookup returns CDR1 KGHSH and CDR2 LQKENI. The length of the CDR3 is 17 residues. With 1 base clipped from V and 2 bases from J, the junction kept 4 bases outside the gene matches. In DNA, the CDR3 is TGTGCCAGCTCACCACGAACTAGCGGGAGCACCTACAATGAGCAGTTCTTC. Translation gives CASSPRTSGSTYNEQFF.

This chain links TRBV5-4 with TRBJ2-3, with 7 bases identical to TRBD1. The length of the CDR3 is 15 residues. V lost 1 base, J lost 5 bases, and 7 bases stayed unmatched. Germline CDR1 is SGHNT and CDR2 is YYREEE (reference sequence). CDR3 nucleotide sequence: TGTGCCAGCAGCTTGTTAAAGGGGGCTGGAGATACGCAGTATTTT. Its translation is CASSLLKGAGDTQYF.

The chain couples TRBV4-1 to TRBJ2-3, with a possible D match to TRBD2 (6 bases). Germline CDR1 and CDR2: MGHRA and YSYEKL. V lost 1 base, J lost 2 bases, and 10 bases lay in between. The CDR3 totals 15 residues. The CDR3: CASSQGLGNTDTQYF. The CDR3 coding sequence is TGCGCCAGCAGCCAAGGACTAGGGAACACAGATACGCAGTATTTT.

This chain connects TRBV10-3 to TRBJ1-6; 8 bases are a match to TRBD1. The trim removed 4 bases at V and 6 bases at J, leaving 2 bases unmatched. Germline CDR1 is ENHRY and CDR2 is SYGVKD. This CDR3 contains 14 residues. The CDR3 spells CAISGQGANSPLHF. The CDR3 DNA reads as TGTGCCATCAGTGGGCAGGGGGCTAATTCACCCCTCCACTTT.

The chain recombines TRBV30 with TRBJ2-7; 7 bases match TRBD1. There are 13 residues in the CDR3. From germline, CDR1 is GTSNPN and CDR2 SVGIG (reference sequence). The V segment lost 0 bases and the J segment 9 bases; nucleotides outside the gene matches: 8. CDR3 DNA sequence: TGTGCCTGGAGTGTAAACAGGGGATATGCGCAGTACTTC. Translation: CAWSVNRGYAQYF.

The rearrangement links TRBV28 to TRBJ2-2; D perhaps matches TRBD1 (6 bases). Trimming left V 5 bases short and J 0 bases short, with 10 bases between. Per the germline V gene, CDR1 is MDHEN and CDR2 is SYDVKM. The CDR3 is 15 residues long. The CDR3 bases are TGTGCCAGCAGTAGGGGGACAACGAACACCGGGGAGCTGTTTTTT. Its translation: CASSRGTTNTGELFF.

Note on this clone: Additional DNA sequences in this sample encode the identical CDR3. The chain uses TRBV5-1 and TRBJ2-1; 9 bases are shared with TRBD1. J lost 2 bases, V lost 4 bases, and 4 bases had no gene match. CDR1 is SGHRS, CDR2 YFSETQ, per germline. The CDR3 has 15 amino acids. The DNA for the CDR3 is TGCGCCAGCAGCGCGGGACAGGGTGCCTACAATGAGCAGTTCTTC. It codes for CASSAGQGAYNEQFF.